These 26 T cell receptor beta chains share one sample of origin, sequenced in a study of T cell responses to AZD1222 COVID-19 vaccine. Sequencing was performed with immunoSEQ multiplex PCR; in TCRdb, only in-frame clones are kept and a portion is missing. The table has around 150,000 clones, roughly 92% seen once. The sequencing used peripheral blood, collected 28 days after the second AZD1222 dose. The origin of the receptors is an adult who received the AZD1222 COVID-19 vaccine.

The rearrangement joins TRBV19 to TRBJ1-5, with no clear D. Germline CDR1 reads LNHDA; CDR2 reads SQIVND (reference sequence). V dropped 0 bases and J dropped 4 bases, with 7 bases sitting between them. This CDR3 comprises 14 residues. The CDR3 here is CASSIEVQNQPQHF. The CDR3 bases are TGTGCCAGTAGTATAGAGGTTCAGAATCAGCCCCAGCATTTT.

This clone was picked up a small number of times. CDR3 sequence (DNA): TGTGCCAGCAGTTTAAGGATTAACTATGGCTACACCTTC. This encodes CASSLRINYGYTF. This chain uses TRBV12-3 or TRBV12-4 with TRBJ1-2, with D hard to call. This CDR3 contains 13 residues. V was cut by 2 bases and J by 1 base, with 5 bases left in between.

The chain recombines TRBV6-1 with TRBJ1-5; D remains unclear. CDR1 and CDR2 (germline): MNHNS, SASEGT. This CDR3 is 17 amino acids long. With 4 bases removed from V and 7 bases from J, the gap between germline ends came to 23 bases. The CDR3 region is CASSAVIRTGKEQPQHF. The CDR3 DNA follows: TGTGCCAGCAGTGCAGTCATTAGAACGGGAAAAGAGCAGCCCCAGCATTTT.

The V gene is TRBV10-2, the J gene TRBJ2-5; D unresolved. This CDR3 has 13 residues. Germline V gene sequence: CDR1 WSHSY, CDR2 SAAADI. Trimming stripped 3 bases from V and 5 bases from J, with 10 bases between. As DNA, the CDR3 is TGCGCCAGCAGTGATAGGGCCGGGGAGACCCAGTACTTC. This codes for CASSDRAGETQYF.

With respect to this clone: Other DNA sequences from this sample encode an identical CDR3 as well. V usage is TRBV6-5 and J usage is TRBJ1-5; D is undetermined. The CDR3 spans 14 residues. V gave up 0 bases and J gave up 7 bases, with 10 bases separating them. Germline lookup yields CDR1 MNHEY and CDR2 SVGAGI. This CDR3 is CASSYSTGNQPQHF. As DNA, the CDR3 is TGTGCCAGCAGTTACTCTACCGGTAACCAGCCCCAGCATTTT.

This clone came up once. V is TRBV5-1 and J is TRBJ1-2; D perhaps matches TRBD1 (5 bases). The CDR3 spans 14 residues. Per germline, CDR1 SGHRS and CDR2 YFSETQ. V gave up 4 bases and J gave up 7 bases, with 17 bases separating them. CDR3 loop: CASSPWQGVGGYTF. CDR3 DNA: TGCGCCAGCAGCCCGTGGCAGGGAGTAGGTGGCTACACCTTC.

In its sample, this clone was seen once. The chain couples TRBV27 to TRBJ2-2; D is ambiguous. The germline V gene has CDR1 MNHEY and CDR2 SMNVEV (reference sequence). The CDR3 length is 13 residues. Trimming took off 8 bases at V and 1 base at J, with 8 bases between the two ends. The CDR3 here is CASSHGNTGELFF. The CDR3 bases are TGTGCCAGCTCCCACGGGAACACCGGGGAGCTGTTTTTT.

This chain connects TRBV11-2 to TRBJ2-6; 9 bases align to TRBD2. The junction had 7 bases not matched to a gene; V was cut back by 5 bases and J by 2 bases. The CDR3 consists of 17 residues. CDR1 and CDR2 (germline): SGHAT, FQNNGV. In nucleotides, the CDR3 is TGTGCCAGCAGCCCGCGGGAGGGGGCGCCTGGGGCCAACGTCCTGACTTTC. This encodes CASSPREGAPGANVLTF.

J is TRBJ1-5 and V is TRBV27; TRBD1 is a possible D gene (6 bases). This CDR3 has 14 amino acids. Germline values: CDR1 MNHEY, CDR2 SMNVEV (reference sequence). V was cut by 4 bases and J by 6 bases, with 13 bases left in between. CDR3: CASSSTGLSQPQHF. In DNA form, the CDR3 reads TGTGCCAGCAGTTCTACAGGGTTAAGTCAGCCCCAGCATTTT.

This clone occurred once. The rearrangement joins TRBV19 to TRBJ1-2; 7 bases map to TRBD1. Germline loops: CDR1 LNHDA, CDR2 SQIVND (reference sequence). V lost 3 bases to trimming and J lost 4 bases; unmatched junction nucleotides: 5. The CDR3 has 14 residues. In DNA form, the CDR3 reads TGTGCCAGTAGTATTTCGGCAGGGGGCTATGGCTACACCTTC. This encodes CASSISAGGYGYTF.

CDR3 in DNA: TGTGCCAGCAGTTACTCGTTCTCGGTGAACACTGAAGCTTTCTTT. It codes for CASSYSFSVNTEAFF. The V and J genes are TRBV6-5 and TRBJ1-1; D gene uncertain. With 0 bases removed from V and 0 bases from J, the gap between germline ends came to 8 bases. Germline CDR1 is MNHEY and CDR2 is SVGAGI. There are 15 residues in the CDR3.

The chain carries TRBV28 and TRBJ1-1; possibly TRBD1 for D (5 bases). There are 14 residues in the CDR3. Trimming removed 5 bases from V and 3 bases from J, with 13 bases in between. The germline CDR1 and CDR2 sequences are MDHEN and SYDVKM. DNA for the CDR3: TGTGCCAGCAGTCACTCTGTGGGGGACACTGAAGCTTTCTTT. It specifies CASSHSVGDTEAFF.

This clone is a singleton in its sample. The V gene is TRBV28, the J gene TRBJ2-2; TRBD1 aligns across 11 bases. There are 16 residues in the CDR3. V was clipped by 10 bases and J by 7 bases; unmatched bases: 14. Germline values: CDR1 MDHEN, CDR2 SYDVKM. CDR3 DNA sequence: TGTGCCACCAATTCCCGGGACAGGGGGTACGGCGGGGAGCTGTTTTTT. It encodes CATNSRDRGYGGELFF. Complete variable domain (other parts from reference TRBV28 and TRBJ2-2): DVKVTQSSRYLVKRTGEKVFLECVQDMDHENMFWYRQDPGLGLRLIYFSYDVKMKEKGDIPEGYSVSREKKERFSLILESASTNQTSMYLCATNSRDRGYGGELFFGEGSRLTVL.

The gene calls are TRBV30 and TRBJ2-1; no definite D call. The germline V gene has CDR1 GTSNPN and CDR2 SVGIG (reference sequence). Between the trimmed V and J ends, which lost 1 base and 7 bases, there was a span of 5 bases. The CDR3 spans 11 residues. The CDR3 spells CAWSGLNEQFF. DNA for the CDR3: TGTGCCTGGAGTGGGTTAAATGAGCAGTTCTTC.

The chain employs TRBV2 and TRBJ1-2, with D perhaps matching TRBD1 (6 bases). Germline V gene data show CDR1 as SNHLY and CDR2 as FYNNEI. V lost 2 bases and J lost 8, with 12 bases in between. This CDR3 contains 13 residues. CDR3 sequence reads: CASSEIIGGGYTF. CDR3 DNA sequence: TGTGCCAGCAGTGAAATTATAGGGGGAGGCTACACCTTC.

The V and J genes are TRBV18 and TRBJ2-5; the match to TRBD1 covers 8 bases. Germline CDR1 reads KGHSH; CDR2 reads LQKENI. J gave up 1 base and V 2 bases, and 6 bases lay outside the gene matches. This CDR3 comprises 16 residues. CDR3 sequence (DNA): TGTGCCAGCTCACCAGGGGTTACAGGGGGCCAAGAGACCCAGTACTTC. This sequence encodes CASSPGVTGGQETQYF. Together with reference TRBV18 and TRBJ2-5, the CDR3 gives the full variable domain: NAGVMQNPRHLVRRRGQEARLRCSPMKGHSHVYWYRQLPEEGLKFMVYLQKENIIDESGMPKERFSAEFPKEGPSILRIQQVVRGDSAAYFCASSPGVTGGQETQYFGPGTRLLVL.

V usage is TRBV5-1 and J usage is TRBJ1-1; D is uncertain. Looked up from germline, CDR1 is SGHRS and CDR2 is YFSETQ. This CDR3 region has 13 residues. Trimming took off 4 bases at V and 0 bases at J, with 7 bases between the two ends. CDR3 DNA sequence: TGCGCCAGCAGCGCGGGATTGAACACTGAAGCTTTCTTT. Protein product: CASSAGLNTEAFF.

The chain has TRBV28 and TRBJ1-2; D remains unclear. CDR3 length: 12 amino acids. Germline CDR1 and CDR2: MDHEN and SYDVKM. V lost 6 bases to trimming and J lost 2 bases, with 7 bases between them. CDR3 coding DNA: TGTGCCAGCAGATTAAACAACTATGGCTACACCTTC. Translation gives CASRLNNYGYTF.

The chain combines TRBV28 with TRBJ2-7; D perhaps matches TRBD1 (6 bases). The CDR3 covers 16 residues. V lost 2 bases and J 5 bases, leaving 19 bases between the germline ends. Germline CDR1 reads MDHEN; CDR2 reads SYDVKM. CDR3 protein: CASSLINTGFIHEQYF. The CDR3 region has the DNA TGTGCCAGCAGTTTAATAAATACAGGGTTCATCCACGAGCAGTACTTC. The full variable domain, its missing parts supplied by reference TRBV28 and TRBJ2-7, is DVKVTQSSRYLVKRTGEKVFLECVQDMDHENMFWYRQDPGLGLRLIYFSYDVKMKEKGDIPEGYSVSREKKERFSLILESASTNQTSMYLCASSLINTGFIHEQYFGPGTRLTVT.

As DNA, the CDR3 is TGTGCCAGCAGCATAGACAGGGTCCGAGGACAGCCCCAGCATTTT. It codes for CASSIDRVRGQPQHF. The chain joins TRBV2 to TRBJ1-5, with TRBD1 matching 7 bases. CDR3 length: 15 residues. Per the germline V gene, CDR1 is SNHLY and CDR2 is FYNNEI. The V and J ends lost 6 bases and 7 bases, in that order; junction bases with no gene match: 12.

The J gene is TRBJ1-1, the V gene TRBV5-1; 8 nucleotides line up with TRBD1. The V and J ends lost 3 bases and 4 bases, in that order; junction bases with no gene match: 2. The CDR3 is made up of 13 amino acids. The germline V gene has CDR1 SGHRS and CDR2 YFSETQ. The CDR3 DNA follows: TGCGCCAGCAGCTCTACAGGGGGCACTGAAGCTTTCTTT. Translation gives CASSSTGGTEAFF.

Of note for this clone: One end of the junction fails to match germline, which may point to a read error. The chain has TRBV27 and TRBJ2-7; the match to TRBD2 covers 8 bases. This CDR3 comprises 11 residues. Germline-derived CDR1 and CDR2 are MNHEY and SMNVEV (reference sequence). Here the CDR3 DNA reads TGTGCCAGCAGGTCAACTAGCGGCTTGAACTTC. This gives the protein CASRSTSGLNF.

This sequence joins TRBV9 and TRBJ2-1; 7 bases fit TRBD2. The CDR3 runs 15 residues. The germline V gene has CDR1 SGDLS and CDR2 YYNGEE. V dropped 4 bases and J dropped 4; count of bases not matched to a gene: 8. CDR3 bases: TGTGCCAGCAGCCCCCATGGGGGGGGTTACAATGAGCAGTTCTTC. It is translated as CASSPHGGGYNEQFF.

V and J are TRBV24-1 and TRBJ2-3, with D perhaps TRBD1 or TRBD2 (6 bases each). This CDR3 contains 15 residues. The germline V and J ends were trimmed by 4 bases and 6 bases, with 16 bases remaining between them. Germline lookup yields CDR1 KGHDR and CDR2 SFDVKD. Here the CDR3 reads CATSDPTTGADTQYF. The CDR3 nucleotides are TGTGCCACCAGTGACCCCACGACGGGGGCGGATACGCAGTATTTT.

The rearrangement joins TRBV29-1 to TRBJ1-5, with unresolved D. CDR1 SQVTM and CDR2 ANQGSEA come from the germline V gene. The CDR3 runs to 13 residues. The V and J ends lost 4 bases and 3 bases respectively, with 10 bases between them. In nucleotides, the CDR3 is TGCAGCGTTGGGGAGGGCCACAATCAGCCCCAGCATTTT. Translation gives CSVGEGHNQPQHF.

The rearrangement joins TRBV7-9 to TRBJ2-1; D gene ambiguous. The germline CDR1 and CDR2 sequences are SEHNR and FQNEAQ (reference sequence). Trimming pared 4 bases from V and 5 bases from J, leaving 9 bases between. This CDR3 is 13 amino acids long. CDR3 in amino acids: CASSSGQHNEQFF. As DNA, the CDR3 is TGTGCCAGCAGCTCCGGCCAACACAATGAGCAGTTCTTC.